This T cell receptor (beta chain) was documented in a study of blood T cell repertoires in COVID-19. V shed 4 bases, J shed 6 bases, and the junction held 22 bases outside the gene matches. The germline CDR1 and CDR2 sequences are SGHRS and YFSETQ. The CDR3 spans 20 residues. Here immunoSEQ multiplex PCR was the method, and the copy in TCRdb shows in-frame clones only, minus some. The profile shows about 89,000 clones, around nine tenths of them singletons. The chain couples TRBV5-1 to TRBJ2-1; 10 bases map to TRBD1. This sequence was found in a man older than 75 with active or convalescent COVID-19. The material sequenced was peripheral blood. CDR3 DNA sequence: TGCGCCAGCAGCGCCGAGGGACAGGGGCGAAACAGCGGGAGTGGCAATGAGCAGTTCTTC. It codes for CASSAEGQGRNSGSGNEQFF.